These 27 T cell receptor beta chains were sequenced from one sample in a study of T cell changes during pregnancy in multiple sclerosis. Libraries were prepared by immunoSEQ multiplex PCR; TCRdb keeps only in-frame clonotypes and omits some of them. Seen here are fewer than 80,000 clones, roughly 90% observed once, and the top ten hold 0.9%. The sample was peripheral blood, taken in the first trimester of pregnancy. These receptors came from a female donor in good health, enrolled as a control in a pregnancy study.

This clone was recorded only once. The chain carries TRBV11-3 and TRBJ1-4; D possibly corresponds to TRBD1 (5 bases). The germline CDR1 and CDR2 sequences are SGHNT and YENEEA. V dropped 1 base and J dropped 7 bases, with 16 bases sitting between them. This CDR3 is built from 16 residues. The CDR3 DNA is TGTGCCAGCAGCTTAGTTGGGGGGGGTCGGGTTGAAAAACTGTTTTTT. Amino acid sequence: CASSLVGGGRVEKLFF.

In this sample, this clone turned up once. This chain links TRBV11-2 with TRBJ1-2, with unresolved D. This CDR3 has 13 residues. The V gene's germline CDR1 is SGHAT and CDR2 FQNNGV. The germline V and J ends were trimmed by 4 bases and 0 bases, with 6 bases remaining between them. CDR3 in amino acids: CASSSQPNYGYTF. The CDR3 DNA is TGTGCCAGCAGCTCACAGCCTAACTATGGCTACACCTTC.

V and J are TRBV7-9 and TRBJ2-2; 8 bases are a match to TRBD2. The V gene end was trimmed by 2 bases and the J gene end by 7 bases; junction bases not matched to a gene: 6. The CDR3 extends over 15 amino acids. The germline gives CDR1 SEHNR, CDR2 FQNEAQ (reference sequence). For the CDR3, the DNA is TGTGCCAGCAGCTTAATCGGGAGGGTCAGCGGGGAGCTGTTTTTT. It is translated as CASSLIGRVSGELFF.

Here the CDR3 reads CASSEGQAIEAFF. CDR3 DNA: TGTGCCAGCTCCGAGGGACAGGCGATTGAAGCTTTCTTT. This chain connects TRBV18 to TRBJ1-1, with TRBD1 identical over 8 bases. V was pared by 6 bases and J by 7 bases, with 7 bases of the junction left unmatched. Germline CDR1 reads KGHSH; CDR2 reads LQKENI. This CDR3 contains 13 residues.

This clone was seen a handful of times. V usage is TRBV19 and J usage is TRBJ1-1; D is possibly TRBD1 (5 bases). Germline values: CDR1 LNHDA, CDR2 SQIVND (reference sequence). V was pared by 2 bases and J by 3 bases, with 7 bases between. This CDR3 has 13 residues. The CDR3 reads CASSISRDTEAFF. The CDR3 coding sequence is TGTGCCAGTAGTATAAGCAGGGACACTGAAGCTTTCTTT.

This rearrangement joins TRBV6-1 to TRBJ1-1; no clear D gene. The germline V and J ends were trimmed by 1 base and 8 bases, with 5 bases remaining between them. This CDR3 comprises 11 residues. Germline V gives CDR1 MNHNS, CDR2 SASEGT. The CDR3 bases are TGTGCCAGCAGTGAAGGGGCAGAAGCTTTCTTT. Amino acids: CASSEGAEAFF.

The rearrangement joins TRBV7-9 to TRBJ1-3, with D unresolved. The CDR3 runs to 14 residues. Germline CDR1 and CDR2: SEHNR and FQNEAQ (reference sequence). V was cut by 5 bases and J by 1 base, with 9 bases left in between. DNA of the CDR3: TGTGCCAGCAGCACCACGGGGTCTGGAAACACCATATATTTT. Translation gives CASSTTGSGNTIYF.

The chain recombines TRBV30 with TRBJ1-5, with a tentative D call TRBD1 (5 bases). The germline V and J ends were trimmed by 5 bases and 2 bases, with 10 bases remaining between them. CDR1 is GTSNPN, CDR2 SVGIG, per germline (reference sequence). CDR3 length: 13 residues. CDR3 sequence (DNA): TGTGCCTGGCACGCGGGGGGCAATCAGCCCCAGCATTTT. The encoded protein is CAWHAGGNQPQHF.

In its sample, this clone was seen a few times. This chain links TRBV30 with TRBJ1-1, with D perhaps matching TRBD1 (5 bases). With 6 bases removed from V and 4 bases from J, the gap between germline ends came to 12 bases. CDR3 length equals 12 residues. Germline assignment: CDR1 GTSNPN and CDR2 SVGIG (reference sequence). CDR3 coding DNA: TGTGCCTGCAGGGAAGTCGGCACTGAAGCTTTCTTT. It is translated as CACREVGTEAFF.

The rearrangement links TRBV19 to TRBJ2-1; 9 nucleotides match TRBD2. Trimming removed 7 bases from V and 4 bases from J; junction bases left unmatched: 8. Germline V gene lookup returns CDR1 LNHDA and CDR2 SQIVND (reference sequence). The CDR3 runs 15 residues. The DNA for the CDR3 is TGTGCCAGTACCTCCCTGACTAGCGGTTACAATGAGCAGTTCTTC. This gives the protein CASTSLTSGYNEQFF.

J is TRBJ1-3 and V is TRBV5-1; TRBD1 aligns across 9 bases. The V and J ends lost 4 bases and 8 bases, in that order; junction bases with no gene match: 10. The V gene's germline CDR1 is SGHRS and CDR2 YFSETQ. CDR3 length equals 15 residues. As DNA, the CDR3 is TGCGCCAGCAGCCATCGGACAGGGGTGGAACACACCATATATTTT. Translated, it gives CASSHRTGVEHTIYF.

This clone was counted ten times or more. This rearrangement joins TRBV4-1 to TRBJ1-5, with D hard to call. The CDR3 is 15 amino acids. The V gene lost 4 bases and the J gene lost 4 bases, with 14 bases spanning the gap. Germline loops: CDR1 MGHRA, CDR2 YSYEKL. The CDR3 is CASSRRHGDNQPQHF. CDR3 nucleotide sequence: TGCGCCAGCAGCCGTCGACACGGGGATAATCAGCCCCAGCATTTT.

This chain links TRBV27 with TRBJ1-2; D not certain. Germline values: CDR1 MNHEY, CDR2 SMNVEV (reference sequence). V was cut by 5 bases and J by 1 base, with 11 bases left in between. The CDR3 spans 14 residues. DNA of the CDR3: TGTGCCAGCAGTACCGACCAGGATAACTATGGCTACACCTTC. Protein product: CASSTDQDNYGYTF.

V is TRBV28 and J is TRBJ1-5; 8 bases are shared with TRBD1. Germline values: CDR1 MDHEN, CDR2 SYDVKM. The V segment lost 3 bases and the J segment 0 bases; nucleotides outside the gene matches: 4. The length of the CDR3 is 16 residues. CDR3 amino acids: CASSFGRGRSNQPQHF. CDR3 coding DNA: TGTGCCAGCAGTTTTGGCAGGGGGCGTAGCAATCAGCCCCAGCATTTT. Combining the CDR3 with reference TRBV28 and TRBJ1-5 gives the whole variable domain DVKVTQSSRYLVKRTGEKVFLECVQDMDHENMFWYRQDPGLGLRLIYFSYDVKMKEKGDIPEGYSVSREKKERFSLILESASTNQTSMYLCASSFGRGRSNQPQHFGDGTRLSIL.

This rearrangement joins TRBV10-2 to TRBJ1-5; maybe TRBD1 (5 bases). Between the trimmed V and J ends, which lost 5 bases and 3 bases, there was a span of 8 bases. This CDR3 has 13 residues. The germline gives CDR1 WSHSY, CDR2 SAAADI. The CDR3 region is CASSSRDNQPQHF. The CDR3 DNA is TGCGCCAGCAGTTCCAGGGACAATCAGCCCCAGCATTTT.

The chain is built from TRBV7-6 and TRBJ1-4; 8 bases fit TRBD1. This CDR3 comprises 14 residues. The V gene end was trimmed by 2 bases and the J gene end by 8 bases; junction bases not matched to a gene: 4. Germline CDR1 SGHVS, CDR2 FNYEAQ. CDR3 sequence (DNA): TGTGCCAGCAGCTTACAGGGGGCGCGGGAAAAACTGTTTTTT. Amino acids: CASSLQGAREKLFF.

This chain uses TRBV19 with TRBJ1-1; 7 nucleotides match TRBD1. The CDR3 has 15 amino acids. Losses at the gene ends were 0 bases for V and 1 base for J; bases not matched to a gene: 2. The germline CDR1 and CDR2 sequences are LNHDA and SQIVND (reference sequence). The chain's CDR3 is CASSIDRTGNTEAFF. The DNA for the CDR3 is TGTGCCAGTAGTATAGATCGGACAGGGAACACTGAAGCTTTCTTT.

The chain joins TRBV15 to TRBJ2-3; 7 nucleotides match TRBD2. Germline CDR1 reads LNHNV; CDR2 reads YYDKDF (reference sequence). The J segment lost 0 bases and the V segment lost 3 bases, leaving 6 bases of the junction unmatched. The CDR3 covers 16 residues. The CDR3 DNA sequence: TGTGCCACCAGCAGTAGGAGCGGGGAAAGCACAGATACGCAGTATTTT. Translation gives CATSSRSGESTDTQYF.

A remark on this clone: An end of the junction differs from the germline gene, which may be a read error. The chain has TRBV2 and TRBJ1-1, with D unclear. CDR1 and CDR2 from the germline V gene are SNHLY and FYNNEI. The CDR3 runs to 13 residues. For the CDR3, the DNA is TGTGCCTCGAACCGGGATTTGAACATTGAAGCTTTCTTT. Translated: CASNRDLNIEAFF.

The chain recombines TRBV7-9 with TRBJ1-1; D uncertain. The germline V and J ends were trimmed by 1 base and 0 bases, with 9 bases remaining between them. The CDR3 covers 15 residues. Germline V lookup: CDR1 SEHNR, CDR2 FQNEAQ (reference sequence). The CDR3 DNA sequence: TGTGCCAGCAGCTTAGGTGCGGGCCTGAACACTGAAGCTTTCTTT. This encodes CASSLGAGLNTEAFF.

This clone occurred a few times. The chain couples TRBV29-1 to TRBJ1-1; D unclear. V was shortened by 4 bases and J by 3 bases, with 9 bases between the two germline ends. Germline V gene lookup returns CDR1 SQVTM and CDR2 ANQGSEA. The CDR3 is 12 residues long. CDR3 amino acids: CSVGRGYTEAFF. In DNA, the CDR3 is TGCAGCGTTGGTCGGGGATACACTGAAGCTTTCTTT.

The chain recombines TRBV28 with TRBJ2-6; possible D gene TRBD1, 5 bases. The CDR3 is made up of 18 amino acids. With 5 bases removed from V and 0 bases from J, the gap between germline ends came to 17 bases. Germline assignment: CDR1 MDHEN and CDR2 SYDVKM. The CDR3 is CASSTFFQGPSGANVLTF. In DNA, the CDR3 is TGTGCCAGCAGTACTTTTTTTCAGGGTCCCTCTGGGGCCAACGTCCTGACTTTC.

The chain links TRBV28 to TRBJ1-1, with 7 bases aligning to TRBD1. The CDR3 is made up of 14 amino acids. CDR1 MDHEN and CDR2 SYDVKM come from the germline V gene. V shed 6 bases, J shed 3 bases, and the junction held 7 bases outside the gene matches. CDR3 DNA: TGTGCCAGCAGGTATATAACAGGGGACACTGAAGCTTTCTTT. Its translation is CASRYITGDTEAFF. Looking up the rest from reference TRBV28 and TRBJ1-1 gives the full variable domain: DVKVTQSSRYLVKRTGEKVFLECVQDMDHENMFWYRQDPGLGLRLIYFSYDVKMKEKGDIPEGYSVSREKKERFSLILESASTNQTSMYLCASRYITGDTEAFFGQGTRLTVV.

The genes are TRBV7-2 and TRBJ2-1, with D tentatively TRBD2 (6 bases). Germline V gene data show CDR1 as SGHTA and CDR2 as FQGNSA. The CDR3 extends over 14 amino acids. The germline V and J ends were trimmed by 6 bases and 7 bases, with 16 bases remaining between them. The CDR3 DNA reads TGTGCCAGCAGTACCAGGGTGGGACTGAATGAGCAGTTCTTC. Protein: CASSTRVGLNEQFF.

The rearrangement joins TRBV5-1 to TRBJ2-3, with D perhaps matching TRBD1 (6 bases). Deletions cut 0 bases from V and 5 bases from J, with 16 bases between. In germline, CDR1 is SGHRS, CDR2 YFSETQ. This CDR3 has 16 residues. The CDR3 DNA is TGCGCCAGCAGCTTGGGAGGCCAGGGGAAATTAGATACGCAGTATTTT. It is translated as CASSLGGQGKLDTQYF.

V gene TRBV15 combines with J gene TRBJ2-7, with D maybe TRBD1 (5 bases). Germline V gene data show CDR1 as LNHNV and CDR2 as YYDKDF (reference sequence). V was trimmed by 1 base and J by 6 bases, leaving 10 bases between them. CDR3 length equals 13 residues. CDR3 residues: CATSRGQTSEQYF. As DNA, the CDR3 is TGTGCCACCAGCAGAGGACAGACGAGCGAGCAGTACTTC.

The chain couples TRBV4-1 to TRBJ2-7; 10 bases match TRBD1. The CDR3 is 16 amino acids. Germline V gene lookup returns CDR1 MGHRA and CDR2 YSYEKL. Losses at the gene ends were 0 bases for V and 4 bases for J; bases not matched to a gene: 6. The CDR3 DNA sequence: TGCGCCAGCAGCCAAGATGAGTGGACAGGGGGATACGAGCAGTACTTC. As protein: CASSQDEWTGGYEQYF.